This TCR beta chain was captured in a study of human T cells and chemical hapten exposure. Germline CDR1 and CDR2: SGHVS and FNYEAQ. The CDR3 length is 14 residues. V gave up 5 bases and J gave up 2 bases; unmatched junction bases: 4. Time point given: patch test 3, about 24 weeks after DPC sensitization. The treatment is: therapeutic diphenylcyclopropenone sensitization with weekly scalp DPC. Donation of samples came from alopecia patients who were 18 to 70 years old and suitable for DPC. Via MiXCR, TCRdb re-called the RACE reads, giving one row per CDR3 protein. The data contain some 110,000 distinct CDR3 sequences, less than 45% of them seen just once; the ten biggest clones take up roughly 2.5%.

The chain couples TRBV7-6 to TRBJ2-5, with 8 bases that match TRBD1. The sequence derives from a man in his forties with alopecia areata. Some clones in this sample may be carry-over from other donors' samples. Sequences were derived from whole blood, sampled in connection with sensitization to the hapten diphenylcyclopropenone (DPC). CDR3 nucleotide sequence: TGTGCCAGCAGCCTGGACAGGGTTCAAGAGACCCAGTACTTC. Translation: CASSLDRVQETQYF. Full variable domain (outside the CDR3, taken from reference TRBV7-6 and TRBJ2-5): GAGVSQSPRYKVTKRGQDVALRCDPISGHVSLYWYRQALGQGPEFLTYFNYEAQQDKSGLPNDRFSAERPEGSISTLTIQRTEQRDSAMYRCASSLDRVQETQYFGPGTRLLVL.